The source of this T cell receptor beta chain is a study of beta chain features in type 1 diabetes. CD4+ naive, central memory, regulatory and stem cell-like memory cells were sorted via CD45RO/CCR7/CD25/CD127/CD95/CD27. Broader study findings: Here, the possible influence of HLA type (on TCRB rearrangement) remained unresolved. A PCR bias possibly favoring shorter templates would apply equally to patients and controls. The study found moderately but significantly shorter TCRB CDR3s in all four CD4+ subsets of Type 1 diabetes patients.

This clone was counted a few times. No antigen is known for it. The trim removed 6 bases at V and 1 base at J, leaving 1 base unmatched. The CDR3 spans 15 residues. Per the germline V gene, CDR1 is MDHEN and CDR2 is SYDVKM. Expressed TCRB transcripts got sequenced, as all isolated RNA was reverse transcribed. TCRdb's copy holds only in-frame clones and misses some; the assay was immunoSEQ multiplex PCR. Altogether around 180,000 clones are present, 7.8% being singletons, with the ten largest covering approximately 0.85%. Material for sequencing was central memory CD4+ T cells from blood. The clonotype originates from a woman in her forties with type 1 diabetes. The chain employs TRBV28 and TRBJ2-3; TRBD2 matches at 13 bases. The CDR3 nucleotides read TGTGCCAGCAGGGGGACTAGCGGGGGCACAGATACGCAGTATTTT. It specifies CASRGTSGGTDTQYF.